These 22 T cell receptor beta chains came from one sample sequenced in a study of PD-1 blockade in classical Hodgkin lymphoma. Exposure to brentuximab vedotin varied, and each patient had relapsed following autologous stem cell transplantation. Produced via immunoSEQ multiplex PCR; TCRdb's table is partial and in-frame only. The repertoire holds tens of thousands of clones, with roughly 73% as singletons. The specimen was peripheral blood mononuclear cells (PBMCs), collected at baseline. All receptors come from a human donor with classical Hodgkin lymphoma.

The gene calls are TRBV30 and TRBJ1-2; D not certain. Germline V gives CDR1 GTSNPN, CDR2 SVGIG (reference sequence). Trimming pared 0 bases from V and 6 bases from J, leaving 11 bases between. The CDR3 spans 13 residues. CDR3 bases: TGTGCCTGGAGTGTATTCACTATTCATGGCTACACCTTC. Translated, it gives CAWSVFTIHGYTF.

The chain has TRBV7-2 and TRBJ1-1; 7 bases match TRBD1. The CDR3 runs 15 residues. The V and J ends lost 3 bases and 2 bases, in that order; junction bases with no gene match: 6. Germline V lookup: CDR1 SGHTA, CDR2 FQGNSA. The DNA of the CDR3 is TGTGCCAGCAGCTTTCCCGGGACAGCCAACACTGAAGCTTTCTTT. As protein: CASSFPGTANTEAFF.

The chain couples TRBV9 to TRBJ2-1; unclear D gene. V lost 4 bases to trimming and J lost 5 bases, with 7 bases between them. The CDR3 length is 12 residues. From germline, CDR1 is SGDLS and CDR2 YYNGEE. CDR3 nucleotides: TGTGCCAGCAGCTTACCCGACAATGAGCAGTTCTTC. Amino acids: CASSLPDNEQFF.

Here the CDR3 DNA reads TGCGCCAGCAGCCCCTCCCTATGGAAGTACTATGGCTACACCTTC. Its protein is CASSPSLWKYYGYTF. V and J are TRBV4-3 and TRBJ1-2; D unclear. V lost 4 bases, J lost 3 bases, and 15 bases lay in between. The CDR3 spans 15 residues. The V gene's germline CDR1 is LGHNA and CDR2 YSLEER.

The V call is TRBV6-1, the J call TRBJ1-1; D is ambiguous. Germline V lookup: CDR1 MNHNS, CDR2 SASEGT. The CDR3 has 13 amino acids. Trimming shortened V by 1 base and J by 5 bases, and 8 bases separated the two germline ends. The DNA of the CDR3 is TGTGCCAGCAGTGAAGATGGGGAGACTGAAGCTTTCTTT. It specifies CASSEDGETEAFF.

The chain couples TRBV5-1 to TRBJ2-7, with 7 bases lining up with TRBD1. Germline-derived CDR1 and CDR2 are SGHRS and YFSETQ. There are 13 residues in the CDR3. V gave up 0 bases and J gave up 4 bases; unmatched junction bases: 1. CDR3 protein: CASSLGGQYEQYF. The CDR3 nucleotides read TGCGCCAGCAGCTTGGGGGGACAGTACGAGCAGTACTTC.

The chain links TRBV5-4 to TRBJ2-1; D gene unclear. Germline CDR1 is SGHNT and CDR2 is YYREEE (reference sequence). This CDR3 is 15 amino acids long. V was shortened by 0 bases and J by 3 bases, with 10 bases between the two germline ends. Here the CDR3 DNA reads TGTGCCAGCAGCTTGGGGCCCCAGTTCTACAATGAGCAGTTCTTC. This codes for CASSLGPQFYNEQFF.

The chain combines TRBV7-9 with TRBJ1-3; no definite D call. CDR1 is SEHNR and CDR2 is FQNEAQ in the germline V gene (reference sequence). V lost 5 bases and J 4 bases, leaving 18 bases between the germline ends. The CDR3 spans 16 residues. CDR3 loop: CASSQDANEAGNTIYF. The CDR3 nucleotides are TGTGCCAGCAGCCAAGATGCGAACGAGGCGGGAAACACCATATATTTT.

Here the CDR3 DNA reads TGTGCCAGCAGTTACTCTTCCGACACAGGGACTCAGCCCCAGCATTTT. Protein sequence: CASSYSSDTGTQPQHF. This sequence joins TRBV6-5 and TRBJ1-5; maybe TRBD1 (6 bases). The germline V and J ends were trimmed by 0 bases and 6 bases, with 15 bases remaining between them. CDR1 and CDR2 (germline): MNHEY, SVGAGI. The CDR3 contains 16 residues.

This clone was seen only once. The chain uses TRBV6-6 and TRBJ2-7, with D perhaps matching TRBD1 or TRBD2 (6 bases each). V gave up 0 bases and J gave up 2 bases, with 8 bases separating them. CDR3 length: 14 amino acids. Germline CDR1 and CDR2: MNHNY and SVGAGI (reference sequence). CDR3 sequence reads: CASSYSGGPYEQYF. The CDR3 DNA is TGTGCCAGCAGTTACTCGGGGGGCCCCTACGAGCAGTACTTC.

The chain employs TRBV11-2 and TRBJ2-2, with TRBD2 matching over 10 bases. The CDR3 runs to 16 residues. The J segment lost 5 bases and the V segment lost 5 bases, leaving 8 bases of the junction unmatched. In germline, CDR1 is SGHAT, CDR2 FQNNGV. The CDR3 reads CASSHQRGGGTGELFF. The CDR3 region has the DNA TGTGCCAGCAGCCACCAGCGGGGGGGTGGAACCGGGGAGCTGTTTTTT.

This rearrangement joins TRBV27 to TRBJ1-1, with 7 bases fitting TRBD1. V lost 2 bases and J lost 1; bases outside the gene matches: 1. Germline V gene lookup returns CDR1 MNHEY and CDR2 SMNVEV (reference sequence). CDR3 length equals 14 residues. In DNA, the CDR3 is TGTGCCAGCAGTTTACGACAGGGGAACACTGAAGCTTTCTTT. Its protein product is CASSLRQGNTEAFF.

CDR3 sequence (DNA): TGTGCCAGTAGTAGGGGCGACTCTGGAAACACCATATATTTT. Translating gives CASSRGDSGNTIYF. This chain links TRBV19 with TRBJ1-3; a possible D gene is TRBD1 (5 bases). The CDR3 is 14 residues long. V lost 4 bases to trimming and J lost 0 bases, with 7 bases between them. CDR1 is LNHDA, CDR2 SQIVND, per germline (reference sequence). The full variable domain, in which reference TRBV19 and TRBJ1-3 provide the parts outside the CDR3, is DGGITQSPKYLFRKEGQNVTLSCEQNLNHDAMYWYRQDPGQGLRLIYYSQIVNDFQKGDIAEGYSVSREKKESFPLTVTSAQKNPTAFYLCASSRGDSGNTIYFGEGSWLTVV.

The genes are TRBV6-6 and TRBJ1-1; D unclear. This CDR3 has 14 residues. Trimming removed 4 bases from V and 2 bases from J, with 11 bases in between. Germline CDR1 is MNHNY and CDR2 is SVGAGI (reference sequence). CDR3 nucleotide sequence: TGTGCCAGCAGTTTGGGAGGATCTAACACTGAAGCTTTCTTT. Translating it yields CASSLGGSNTEAFF.

This chain joins TRBV18 and TRBJ2-7; D gene unclear. CDR1 and CDR2 from the germline V gene are KGHSH and LQKENI. The CDR3 consists of 12 residues. V was cut by 3 bases and J by 3 bases, with 6 bases left in between. This CDR3 is CASSPEVYEQYF. The CDR3 nucleotides read TGTGCCAGCTCACCGGAAGTCTACGAGCAGTACTTC.

A remark on this clone: Other DNA sequences in the sample encode the same CDR3. CDR3 DNA sequence: TGTGCCAGCAGCTTAAGACTCGCGGGGGCGGGGGAGCAGTACTTC. Residues: CASSLRLAGAGEQYF. The chain employs TRBV7-2 and TRBJ2-7; tentative D call: TRBD2 (7 bases). Germline V gives CDR1 SGHTA, CDR2 FQGNSA. The V end lost 2 bases, the J end lost 7 bases, and 18 bases lay between the germline ends. The CDR3 is 15 amino acids.

V is TRBV23-1 and J is TRBJ1-2; D is unresolved. TRBV23-1 is flagged as an ORF with uncertain function. Trimming left V 4 bases short and J 2 bases short, with 8 bases between. The CDR3 is 13 residues long. In nucleotides, the CDR3 is TGCGCCAGCAGTCGACGGGTCAACTATGGCTACACCTTC. It yields the protein CASSRRVNYGYTF.

This chain connects TRBV4-3 to TRBJ2-5; 9 nucleotides align to TRBD1. CDR3 length equals 14 residues. Germline CDR1 and CDR2: LGHNA and YSLEER. Unmatched junction bases numbered 1, after V lost 0 bases and J lost 5 bases. The CDR3 sequence: CASSQDGQGETQYF. DNA of the CDR3: TGCGCCAGCAGCCAAGATGGACAGGGGGAGACCCAGTACTTC.

The chain is built from TRBV5-1 and TRBJ2-6, with D possibly being TRBD1 (5 bases). The germline gives CDR1 SGHRS, CDR2 YFSETQ. Trimming removed 0 bases at V and 2 bases at J, with 6 bases between. The CDR3 consists of 15 residues. The CDR3 spells CASSLVGAGANVLTF. CDR3 DNA: TGCGCCAGCAGCTTGGTAGGGGCTGGGGCCAACGTCCTGACTTTC.

The chain carries TRBV9 and TRBJ1-2, with 7 bases that match TRBD1. CDR3 length: 16 residues. V was pared by 4 bases and J by 2 bases, with 11 bases of the junction left unmatched. Per germline, CDR1 SGDLS and CDR2 YYNGEE. As DNA, the CDR3 is TGTGCCAGCAGCTCCCCCACAGGGGCGAGGAACTATGGCTACACCTTC. This encodes CASSSPTGARNYGYTF. Variable domain in full (rest from reference TRBV9 and TRBJ1-2): DSGVTQTPKHLITATGQRVTLRCSPRSGDLSVYWYQQSLDQGLQFLIQYYNGEERAKGNILERFSAQQFPDLHSELNLSSLELGDSALYFCASSSPTGARNYGYTFGSGTRLTVV.

V is TRBV7-2 and J is TRBJ2-3; D ambiguous. From germline, CDR1 is SGHTA and CDR2 FQGNSA. The CDR3 runs to 14 residues. The germline V and J ends were trimmed by 5 bases and 4 bases, with 13 bases remaining between them. In DNA form, the CDR3 reads TGTGCCAGCAGCCCCGCCGTTAGCCCAGATACGCAGTATTTT. This sequence encodes CASSPAVSPDTQYF.

The chain recombines TRBV18 with TRBJ2-1; D unresolved. Trimming cost V 4 bases and J 0 bases, with 19 bases left between them. Germline loops: CDR1 KGHSH, CDR2 LQKENI. This CDR3 has 18 amino acids. This chain's CDR3 is CASSQPVPDLSSYNEQFF. CDR3 in DNA: TGTGCCAGCTCACAGCCCGTACCCGATTTAAGCTCCTACAATGAGCAGTTCTTC.